Described below is a single T cell receptor beta chain sequence and its context. Its target is not known. The record originates from a study of T cell responses to AZD1222 COVID-19 vaccine. TCRdb's table, derived via immunoSEQ multiplex PCR, lists solely in-frame clones and lacks some. The sample has 120,000 to 150,000 clones; about 92% are singletons. Whole-study results and caveats: Donor demographics were predominantly white British with a female majority; clonal diversity may be underestimated. Repertoires were sampled only after the peak T cell response. Of the AZD1222 recipients, only 5 or 6 were seropositive at baseline. Close to half of all spike-specific TCRs reportedly target regions of the variants that are unmutated.

This CDR3 comprises 16 residues. Per germline, CDR1 MNHEY and CDR2 SMNVEV (reference sequence). The V end was cut by 2 bases, the J end by 2 bases, with 13 bases between. The TCR originated in an adult in good health. This chain uses TRBV27 with TRBJ1-5; D uncertain. The source was peripheral blood, collected on day 0 of AZD1222 vaccination. The DNA of the CDR3 is TGTGCCAGCAGTTTACGTGCGGGTTCGGGCAATCAGCCCCAGCATTTT. Amino acids: CASSLRAGSGNQPQHF.